This record covers a single TCR beta chain. This clone has a single count. No cognate antigen has been identified for it. No clone much larger than this one lies a single base away; base qualities are absent. This record belongs to a study of T cells in localized non-small cell lung cancer (dated by TCRdb to 2020 to 2021). Notes on the research overall: Comparing tumors with uninvolved tumor-adjacent lungs, the study looked at the T cell repertoires of 200 to 250 patients with early-stage NSCLC. The mean age of the NSCLC patients was roughly 70 years, with 120 to 150 men and around 100 women. All 240 or so NSCLC patients in the cohort were treatment-naive and had localized lung tumors that were resected.

Paper-wide results and their limitations: Uninvolved tumor-adjacent lung showed the highest T cell clonality, higher than tumor, which suggests more focused antigenic responses in the uninvolved tumor-adjacent lung. Longer overall survival was associated with higher blood T cell density, whereas shorter survival was associated with higher adjacent-lung clonality. Because multi-region tumor sequencing was not done, intratumor heterogeneity could not be ruled out. Of the top 100 tumor clones, a median of roughly 60 were detected in paired uninvolved adjacent lung; 28 were also among that lung's top 100. Because the study design was exploratory, TCR variables were selected using unadjusted p-values without false-discovery rate correction.

TCR beta CDR3 regions were sequenced from DNA using the immunoSEQ Assay. Regarding the original processing steps: T cell density was computed as TCR beta template counts normalized to usable DNA estimated by amplifying housekeeping genes. Richness was estimated with the preseqR package, extrapolating to 400,000 templates for PBMC samples and 120,000 templates for tissue samples. Clonality was calculated as one minus Pielou's evenness. Tissue-enriched TCRs were identified through differential abundance testing performed on productive amino-acid clonotypes, with a minimum total count of 5 and an alpha of 0.1. Repertoire overlap between compartments was quantified with the Jaccard Index and Morisita Overlap Index. GLIPH clustered TCR beta CDR3s with public tetramer-defined viral CDR3s; viral motifs required at least three viral sequences plus V-gene enrichment. TCRdb took over this immuneACCESS table, retaining in-frame rearrangements with V and J assigned. Such tables are incomplete; in checked studies, under half of the missing clones stem from an unresolved V gene, and the remainder is unexplained. V, J and clone size derive from that table, while D and trimming were established from the DNA sequence. The sample table lists roughly 30,000 clones, around 93% of them with a count of one. The ten largest clones represent 4% to 4.5% of the sample.

At diagnosis, peripheral blood, uninvolved tumor-adjacent lung and tumor were collected and stored as a combination of fresh-frozen and FFPE material. Blood samples were analyzed as peripheral blood mononuclear cells for TCR repertoire profiling. This receptor was taken from a woman between 40 and 69 years old with stage III lung adenocarcinoma. The sample consisted of peripheral blood mononuclear cells, taken before any cancer treatment.

The bases read TGTGCCAGTAGTTATAACACCGGGGAGCTGTTTTTT. This encodes CASSYNTGELFF. This receptor chain uses TRBV19 and TRBJ2-2; the D gene cannot be named for sure. V is clipped by 5 bases and J by 2 bases, and the sequence between their germline boundaries is 3 bases long. Taken from the germline V gene (reference sequence), the CDR1 and CDR2 loops are LNHDA and SQIVND. Reading from cysteine to phenylalanine, the CDR3 counts 12 amino acids. Only CDR3 DNA remains: 36 bases, in frame from the first base.